This T cell receptor beta chain was retrieved from a study of radiation and T cells in renal cell carcinoma. This clone was found once. The CDR3 length is 13 residues. Germline V gene sequence: CDR1 LNHDA, CDR2 SQIVND (reference sequence). With 6 bases removed from V and 4 bases from J, the gap between germline ends came to 12 bases. Sequencing was performed with immunoSEQ multiplex PCR; in TCRdb, only in-frame clones are kept and a portion is missing. Seen here are fewer than 85,000 clones, about nine tenths observed once, and the top ten hold 5% to 7.5%. Time point defined: blood 4 weeks post-SBRT, at nephrectomy. Treatment described: 15 Gy SBRT to primary tumor, nephrectomy 4 weeks later.

The sequence was obtained from a woman between 65 and 79 years old with renal cell carcinoma. The source material was blood, sampled from a patient whose treatment included radiotherapy and nephrectomy. The rearrangement links TRBV19 to TRBJ2-5; D perhaps matches TRBD1 (6 bases). CDR3 DNA sequence: TGTGCCAGTAGACTGTCAGGGGTAGAGACCCAGTACTTC. Encoded protein: CASRLSGVETQYF.